Listed below are T cell receptor beta chains from one sample, sequenced in a study of Ad26.COV2.S vaccination and SARS-CoV-2 variants. Measured with immunoSEQ multiplex PCR; TCRdb has only the in-frame clones, and not every one. The table lists about 330,000 clones, roughly nine tenths of them singletons, with 5% to 6.5% in the top ten. This sample comprised peripheral blood, obtained in a trial of Ad26.COV2.S vaccine versus placebo. The receptors were sampled from a person between 18 and 59 years old who received the Ad26.COV2.S COVID-19 vaccine or a placebo. Each CDR3 is given with its conserved first and last residue. A row's size may be missing; if present it is once, few, many or a size class.

NA	TRBV10-3	TRBJ2-5	12	CAIQGLAETQYF
NA	TRBV19	TRBJ1-5	14	CASRGEYYNQPQHF
NA	TRBV24-1	TRBJ2-7	16	CATSDLDEDRDYEQYF
NA	TRBV4-3	TRBJ2-5	16	CASSQDPLAGVETQYF
NA	TRBV4-3	TRBJ1-2	15	CASSRHSGINYGYTF
NA	TRBV12-3/TRBV12-4	TRBJ1-1	12	CASSRGDTEAFF
NA	TRBV5-1	TRBJ2-1	15	CASSLEVAGYNEQFF
NA	TRBV29-1	TRBJ1-1	13	CSVLGQGDTEAFF
NA	TRBV4-3	TRBJ1-2	15	CASSQDWRGAYGYTF
NA	TRBV19	TRBJ2-1	13	CASSAGTVSEQFF
NA	TRBV12-3/TRBV12-4	TRBJ1-5	13	CASSLSGGQPQHF
NA	TRBV5-8	TRBJ1-6	13	CASLRVIGSPLHF
NA	TRBV5-6	TRBJ2-1	12	CASSLGSPHWFF
NA	TRBV11-3	TRBJ2-2	16	CASSLRRTGETGELFF
NA	TRBV7-9	TRBJ2-3	16	CASSPSRAGLTDTQYF
NA	TRBV29-1	TRBJ1-1	12	CSVEFRYDEAFF
NA	TRBV28	TRBJ1-5	15	CASNIRGAVNQPQHF
NA	TRBV4-1	TRBJ1-5	15	CASSQGRLGDQPQHF
NA	TRBV4-1	TRBJ1-2	15	CASSQGQSTNYGYTF
once	TRBV6-5	TRBJ2-3	15	CASSYSPSGSDTQYF
NA	TRBV5-1	TRBJ2-2	15	CASSDDRGSSGELFF
once	TRBV19	TRBJ2-5	17	CASSIGLAGPIQETQYF
NA	TRBV6-2/TRBV6-3	TRBJ2-5	14	CASSLKGPQETQYF
NA	TRBV6-5	TRBJ2-3	15	CASSPALLVTDTQYF
NA	TRBV5-1	TRBJ1-2	15	CASRFQAGTAYGYTF
once	TRBV7-3	TRBJ2-3	15	CASSRMPSGTDTQYF
medium-sized	TRBV6-4	TRBJ2-1	12	CASSNSINEQFF
NA	TRBV7-9	TRBJ1-1	13	CASSPHQNTEAFF
once	TRBV7-6	TRBJ2-2	15	CASSLNPANTGELFF
once	TRBV6-5	TRBJ2-5	16	CASSSLGGVSGETQYF
NA	TRBV23-1	TRBJ1-2	15	CASSQSWQGFGGYTF
NA	TRBV3-1/TRBV3-2	TRBJ2-4	12	CASSQELGQSPF
once	TRBV7-6	TRBJ1-1	17	CASSQLWGTGENTEAFF
NA	TRBV11-2	TRBJ2-1	17	CASSLDRAAGGYNEQFF
NA	TRBV11-2	TRBJ1-1	14	CASSLHVGDTEAFF
NA	TRBV11-2	TRBJ1-2	14	CASSPGLLDGGYTF
NA	TRBV12-3/TRBV12-4	TRBJ2-7	12	CASNSLGGEQYF
NA	TRBV14	TRBJ1-1	15	CASSQEVVLNTEAFF
NA	TRBV19	TRBJ1-5	13	CASSRDSNQPQHF
NA	TRBV6-5	TRBJ2-6	15	CASRPTGTGANVLTF
NA	TRBV7-9	TRBJ1-3	14	CASNSLVSGNTIYF
NA	TRBV2	TRBJ1-1	13	CASSGEMNTEAFF
NA	TRBV7-6	TRBJ2-1	16	CASSPGVPGDHNEQFF
once	TRBV6-5	TRBJ2-1	12	CASRDLTNEQFF
NA	TRBV6-6	TRBJ2-2	14	CASRRQDNTGELFF